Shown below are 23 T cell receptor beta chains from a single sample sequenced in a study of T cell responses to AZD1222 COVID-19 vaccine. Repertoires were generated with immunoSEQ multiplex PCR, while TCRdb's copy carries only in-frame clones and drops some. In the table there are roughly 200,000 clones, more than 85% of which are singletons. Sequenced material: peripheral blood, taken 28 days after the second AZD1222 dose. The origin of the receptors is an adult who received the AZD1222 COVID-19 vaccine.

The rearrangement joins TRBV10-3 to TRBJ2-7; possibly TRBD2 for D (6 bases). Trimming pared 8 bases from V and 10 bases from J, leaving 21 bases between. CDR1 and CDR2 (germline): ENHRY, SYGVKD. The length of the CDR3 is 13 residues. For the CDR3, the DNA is TGTGCCATCCGGGAGACTATTACGGTGGGCCAGTACTTC. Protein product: CAIRETITVGQYF.

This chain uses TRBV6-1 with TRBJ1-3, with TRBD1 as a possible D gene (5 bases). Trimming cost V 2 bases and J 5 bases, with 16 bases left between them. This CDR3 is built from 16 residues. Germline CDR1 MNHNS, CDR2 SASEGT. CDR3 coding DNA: TGTGCCAGCAGTGAACGGGATCAACGGGGGAGAAACACCATATATTTT. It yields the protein CASSERDQRGRNTIYF.

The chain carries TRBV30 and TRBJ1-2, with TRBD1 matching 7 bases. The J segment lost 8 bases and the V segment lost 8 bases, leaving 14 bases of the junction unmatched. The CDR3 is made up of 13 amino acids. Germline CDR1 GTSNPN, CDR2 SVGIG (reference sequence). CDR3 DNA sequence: TGTGCCGGGGTCGAGGGGGCATCATACGGCTACACCTTC. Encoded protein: CAGVEGASYGYTF.

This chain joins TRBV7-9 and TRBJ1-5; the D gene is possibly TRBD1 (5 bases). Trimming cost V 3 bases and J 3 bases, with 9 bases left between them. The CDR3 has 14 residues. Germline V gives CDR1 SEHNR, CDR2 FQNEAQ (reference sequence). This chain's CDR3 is CASSLKGSNQPQHF. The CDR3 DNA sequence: TGTGCCAGCAGCTTGAAGGGGTCCAATCAGCCCCAGCATTTT.

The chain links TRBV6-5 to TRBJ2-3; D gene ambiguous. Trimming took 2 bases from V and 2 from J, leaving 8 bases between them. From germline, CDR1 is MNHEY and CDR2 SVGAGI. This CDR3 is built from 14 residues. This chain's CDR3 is CASSYGATTDTQYF. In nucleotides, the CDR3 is TGTGCCAGCAGTTACGGAGCGACCACAGATACGCAGTATTTT.

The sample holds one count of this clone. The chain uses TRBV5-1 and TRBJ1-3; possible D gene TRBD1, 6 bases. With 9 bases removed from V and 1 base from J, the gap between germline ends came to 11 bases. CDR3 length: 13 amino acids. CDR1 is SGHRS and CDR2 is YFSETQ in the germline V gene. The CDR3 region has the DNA TGCGCCACCCCGACAGGTTCTGGAAACACCATATATTTT. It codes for CATPTGSGNTIYF.

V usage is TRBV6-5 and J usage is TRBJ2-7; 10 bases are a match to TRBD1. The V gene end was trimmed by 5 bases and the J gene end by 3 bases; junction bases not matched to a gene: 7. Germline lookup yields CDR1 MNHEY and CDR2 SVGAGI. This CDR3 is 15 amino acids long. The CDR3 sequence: CASSPSGTGDYEQYF. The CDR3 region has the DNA TGTGCCAGCAGTCCATCCGGGACAGGGGACTACGAGCAGTACTTC.

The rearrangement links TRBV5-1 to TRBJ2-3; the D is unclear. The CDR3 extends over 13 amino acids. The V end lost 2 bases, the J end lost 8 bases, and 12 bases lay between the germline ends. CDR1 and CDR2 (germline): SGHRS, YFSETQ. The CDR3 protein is CASSLGPTSTQYF. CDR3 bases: TGCGCCAGCAGCTTAGGACCCACGAGTACGCAGTATTTT.

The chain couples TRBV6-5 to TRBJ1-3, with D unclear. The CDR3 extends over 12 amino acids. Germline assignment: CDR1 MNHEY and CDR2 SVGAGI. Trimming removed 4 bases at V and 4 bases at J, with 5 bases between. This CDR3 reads CASSSKGNTIYF. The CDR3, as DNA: TGTGCCAGCAGTTCAAAGGGAAACACCATATATTTT.

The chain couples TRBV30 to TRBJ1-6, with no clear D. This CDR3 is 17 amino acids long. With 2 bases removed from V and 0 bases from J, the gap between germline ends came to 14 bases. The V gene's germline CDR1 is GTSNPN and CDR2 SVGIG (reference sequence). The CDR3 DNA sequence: TGTGCCTGGAGTAGAGAAGGGAGGAGCTCCTATAATTCACCCCTCCACTTT. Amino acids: CAWSREGRSSYNSPLHF. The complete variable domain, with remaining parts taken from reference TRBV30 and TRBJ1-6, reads SQTIHQWPATLVQPVGSPLSLECTVEGTSNPNLYWYRQAAGRGLQLLFYSVGIGQISSEVPQNLSASRPQDRQFILSSKKLLLSDSGFYLCAWSREGRSSYNSPLHFGNGTRLTVT.

DNA for the CDR3: TGTGCCAGCAGTTTAGGCGGTAACTATGGCTACACCTTC. Its protein product is CASSLGGNYGYTF. The rearrangement uses TRBV28 and TRBJ1-2; D not resolved. The germline V gene has CDR1 MDHEN and CDR2 SYDVKM. The V gene lost 2 bases and the J gene lost 1 base, with 5 bases spanning the gap. The CDR3 has 13 residues.

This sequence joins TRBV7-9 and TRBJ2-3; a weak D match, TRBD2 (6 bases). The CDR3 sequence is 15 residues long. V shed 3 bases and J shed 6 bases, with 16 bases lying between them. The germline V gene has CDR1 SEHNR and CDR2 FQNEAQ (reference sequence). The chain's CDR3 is CASSLAAGPRDTQYF. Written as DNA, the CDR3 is TGTGCCAGCAGCTTGGCGGCGGGACCCAGGGATACGCAGTATTTT.

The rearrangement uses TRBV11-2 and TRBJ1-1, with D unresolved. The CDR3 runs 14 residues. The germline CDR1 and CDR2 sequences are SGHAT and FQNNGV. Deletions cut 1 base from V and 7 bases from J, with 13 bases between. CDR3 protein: CASSLAGKIFEAFF. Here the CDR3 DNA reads TGTGCCAGCAGCTTAGCCGGCAAGATATTTGAAGCTTTCTTT.

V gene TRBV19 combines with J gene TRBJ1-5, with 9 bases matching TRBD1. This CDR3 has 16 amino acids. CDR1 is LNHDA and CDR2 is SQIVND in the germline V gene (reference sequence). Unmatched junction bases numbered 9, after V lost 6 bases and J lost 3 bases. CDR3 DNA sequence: TGTGCCAGTAGGAGACTCCGGGACAGGGTCAATCAGCCCCAGCATTTT. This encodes CASRRLRDRVNQPQHF. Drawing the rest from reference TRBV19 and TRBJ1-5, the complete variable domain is DGGITQSPKYLFRKEGQNVTLSCEQNLNHDAMYWYRQDPGQGLRLIYYSQIVNDFQKGDIAEGYSVSREKKESFPLTVTSAQKNPTAFYLCASRRLRDRVNQPQHFGDGTRLSIL.

The CDR3 spells CAWSVTLTEAFF. The CDR3 DNA follows: TGTGCCTGGAGTGTAACACTCACTGAAGCTTTCTTT. The V and J genes are TRBV30 and TRBJ1-1; D uncertain. The V gene's germline CDR1 is GTSNPN and CDR2 SVGIG (reference sequence). V dropped 0 bases and J dropped 4 bases, with 6 bases sitting between them. The CDR3 is made up of 12 amino acids.

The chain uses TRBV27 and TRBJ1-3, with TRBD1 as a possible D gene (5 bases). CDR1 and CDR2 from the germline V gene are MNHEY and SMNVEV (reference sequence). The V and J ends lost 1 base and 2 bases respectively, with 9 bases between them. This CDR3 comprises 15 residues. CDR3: CASSLYPQAGNTIYF. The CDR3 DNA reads TGTGCCAGCAGTTTATATCCACAGGCTGGAAACACCATATATTTT.

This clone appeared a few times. In DNA, the CDR3 is TGTGCCAGCAGTGAAGAAGGTGGCGGGGAGCTGTTTTTT. Protein: CASSEEGGGELFF. This chain connects TRBV6-1 to TRBJ2-2; unclear D gene. Germline V gives CDR1 MNHNS, CDR2 SASEGT. This CDR3 region has 13 residues. The V end was cut by 1 base, the J end by 7 bases, with 7 bases between.

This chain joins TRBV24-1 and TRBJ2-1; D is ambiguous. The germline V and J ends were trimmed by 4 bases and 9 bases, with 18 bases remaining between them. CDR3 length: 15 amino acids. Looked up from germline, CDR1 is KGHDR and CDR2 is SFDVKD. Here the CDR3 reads CATSENEKPSGEQFF. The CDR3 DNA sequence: TGTGCCACCAGTGAGAATGAGAAGCCTTCTGGTGAGCAGTTCTTC.

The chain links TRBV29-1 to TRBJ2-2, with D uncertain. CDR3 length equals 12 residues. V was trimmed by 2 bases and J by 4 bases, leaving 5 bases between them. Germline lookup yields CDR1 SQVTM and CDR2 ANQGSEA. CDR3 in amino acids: CSVEMATGELFF. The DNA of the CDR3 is TGCAGCGTTGAAATGGCCACCGGGGAGCTGTTTTTT.

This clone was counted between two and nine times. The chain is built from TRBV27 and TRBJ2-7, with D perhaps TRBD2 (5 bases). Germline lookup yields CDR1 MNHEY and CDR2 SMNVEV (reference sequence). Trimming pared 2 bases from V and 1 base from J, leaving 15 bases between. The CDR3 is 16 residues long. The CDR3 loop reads CASSLKGGGLSYEQYF. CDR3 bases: TGTGCCAGCAGTTTAAAAGGCGGAGGCTTATCCTACGAGCAGTACTTC.

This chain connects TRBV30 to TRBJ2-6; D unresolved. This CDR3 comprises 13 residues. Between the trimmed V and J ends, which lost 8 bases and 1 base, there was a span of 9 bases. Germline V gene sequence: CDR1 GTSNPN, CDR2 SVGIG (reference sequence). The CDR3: CAQGKSGANVLTF. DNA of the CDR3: TGTGCCCAAGGGAAGTCTGGGGCCAACGTCCTGACTTTC.

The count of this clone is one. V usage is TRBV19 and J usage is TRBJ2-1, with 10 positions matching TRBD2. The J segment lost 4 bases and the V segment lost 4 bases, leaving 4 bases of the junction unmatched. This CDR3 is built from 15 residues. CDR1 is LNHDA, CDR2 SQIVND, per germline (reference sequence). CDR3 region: CASSTYSGRYNEQFF. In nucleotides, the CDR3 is TGTGCCAGTAGTACATATAGCGGGAGGTACAATGAGCAGTTCTTC.

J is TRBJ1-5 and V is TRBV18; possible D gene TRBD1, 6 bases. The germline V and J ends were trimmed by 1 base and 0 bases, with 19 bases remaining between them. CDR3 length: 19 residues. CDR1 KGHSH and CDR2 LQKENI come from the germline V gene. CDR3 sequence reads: CASSPLPGGLVYSNQPQHF. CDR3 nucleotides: TGTGCCAGCTCACCACTTCCCGGGGGGCTCGTTTATAGCAATCAGCCCCAGCATTTT.